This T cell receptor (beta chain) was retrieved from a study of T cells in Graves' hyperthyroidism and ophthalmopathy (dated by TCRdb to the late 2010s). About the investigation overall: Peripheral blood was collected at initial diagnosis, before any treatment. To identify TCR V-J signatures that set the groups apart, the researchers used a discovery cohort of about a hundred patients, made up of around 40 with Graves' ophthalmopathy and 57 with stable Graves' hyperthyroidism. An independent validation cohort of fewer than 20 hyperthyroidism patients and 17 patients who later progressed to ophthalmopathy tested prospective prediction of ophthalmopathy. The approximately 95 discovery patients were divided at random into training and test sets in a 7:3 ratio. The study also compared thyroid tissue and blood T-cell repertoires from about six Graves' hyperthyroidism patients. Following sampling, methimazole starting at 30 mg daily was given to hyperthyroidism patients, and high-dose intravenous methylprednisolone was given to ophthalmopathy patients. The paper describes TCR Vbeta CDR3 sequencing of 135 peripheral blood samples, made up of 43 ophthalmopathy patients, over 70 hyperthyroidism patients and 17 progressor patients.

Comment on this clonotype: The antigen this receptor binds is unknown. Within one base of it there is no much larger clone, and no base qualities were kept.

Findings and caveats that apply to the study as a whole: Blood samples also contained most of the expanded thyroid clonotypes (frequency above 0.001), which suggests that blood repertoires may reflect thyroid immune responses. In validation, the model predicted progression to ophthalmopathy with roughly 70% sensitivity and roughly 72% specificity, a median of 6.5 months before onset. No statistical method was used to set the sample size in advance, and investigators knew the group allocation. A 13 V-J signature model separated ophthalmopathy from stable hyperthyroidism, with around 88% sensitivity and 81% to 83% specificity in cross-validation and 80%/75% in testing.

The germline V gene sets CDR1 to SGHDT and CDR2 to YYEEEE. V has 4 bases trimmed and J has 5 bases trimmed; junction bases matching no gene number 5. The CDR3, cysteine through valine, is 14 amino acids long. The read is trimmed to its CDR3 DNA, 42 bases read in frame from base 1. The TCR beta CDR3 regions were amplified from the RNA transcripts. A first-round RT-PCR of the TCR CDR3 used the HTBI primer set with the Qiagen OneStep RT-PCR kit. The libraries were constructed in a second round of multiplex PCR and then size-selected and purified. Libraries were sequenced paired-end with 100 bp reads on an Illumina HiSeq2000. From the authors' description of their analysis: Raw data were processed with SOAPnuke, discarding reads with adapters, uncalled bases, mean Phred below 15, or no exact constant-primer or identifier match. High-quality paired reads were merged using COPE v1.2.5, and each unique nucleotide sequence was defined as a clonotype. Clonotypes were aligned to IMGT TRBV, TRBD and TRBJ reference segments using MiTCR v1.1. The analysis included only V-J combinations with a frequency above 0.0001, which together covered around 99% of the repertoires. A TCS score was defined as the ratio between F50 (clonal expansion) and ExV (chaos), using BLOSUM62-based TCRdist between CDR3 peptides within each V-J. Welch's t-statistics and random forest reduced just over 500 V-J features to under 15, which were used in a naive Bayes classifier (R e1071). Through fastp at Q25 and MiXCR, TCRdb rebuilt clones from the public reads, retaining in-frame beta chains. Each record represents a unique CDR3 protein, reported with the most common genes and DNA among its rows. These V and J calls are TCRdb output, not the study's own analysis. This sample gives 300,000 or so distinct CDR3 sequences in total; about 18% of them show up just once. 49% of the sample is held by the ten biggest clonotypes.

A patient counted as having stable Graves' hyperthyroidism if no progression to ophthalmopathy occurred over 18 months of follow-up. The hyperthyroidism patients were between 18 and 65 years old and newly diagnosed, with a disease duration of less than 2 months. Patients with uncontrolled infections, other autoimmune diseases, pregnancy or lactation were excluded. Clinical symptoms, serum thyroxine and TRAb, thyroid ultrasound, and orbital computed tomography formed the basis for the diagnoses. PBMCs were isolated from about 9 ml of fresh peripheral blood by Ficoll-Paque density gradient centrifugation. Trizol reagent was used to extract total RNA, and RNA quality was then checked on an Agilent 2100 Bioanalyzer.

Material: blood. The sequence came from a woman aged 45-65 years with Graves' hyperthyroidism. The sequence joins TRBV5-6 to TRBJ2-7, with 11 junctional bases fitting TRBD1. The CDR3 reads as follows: CASSRGTGGHEQYV. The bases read TGTGCCAGCAGCCGGGGGACAGGGGGGCACGAGCAGTACGTC.